This T cell receptor (beta chain) appears in the sequencing data of a study of blood T cells in healthy people across ages. Whole-study findings and limits: Roughly linear age-related decline in beta diversity appeared, significant by age approximately 40.

The germline CDR1 and CDR2 sequences are MNHNY and SVGAGI (reference sequence). This CDR3 is 15 amino acids long. The ends lost 6 bases at V and 0 bases at J; junction bases unmatched: 5. Sample-barcoded 5' priming and a J-beta primer mix drove a second PCR of about 6 to 12 cycles. Via MiXCR, TCRdb re-called the 5' RACE reads, giving one row per CDR3 protein. The sample lists some 560,000 distinct CDR3 sequences, roughly a quarter seen once, with approximately 3.3% in the top ten. The sample holds a few counts of this clonotype. The antigen is unknown. The same sample was also studied in work on T cells of mothers and their children.

Sequencing input: blood. The receptor was derived from a boy between 2 and 10 years old in good health. The chain has TRBV6-6 and TRBJ2-1; 7 nucleotides align to TRBD2. CDR3 sequence (DNA): TGTGCCAGCAGCCTCCTAGCGGACTCCTACAATGAGCAGTTCTTC. Amino acid sequence: CASSLLADSYNEQFF.